These 18 T cell receptor beta chains came from one sample sequenced in a study of vaccination effects on CD4 cells after COVID-19. The protocol was immunoSEQ multiplex PCR, while the TCRdb copy is restricted to in-frame clones and leaves out a portion. The table shows 60,000 to 70,000 clones, with around 81% occurring only once. These receptors' antigens are unknown. ViraFEST expansion of antigen-specific CD4+ T cells with viral peptide pools preceded sequencing. CD4+ T cells were isolated after around 10 days of culture. The sample in question was CD4+ T cells from PBMCs cultured with HCoV-229E spike peptides, obtained before COVID-19 vaccination. Receptors originate from a human donor who received a COVID-19 vaccine.

J is TRBJ1-2 and V is TRBV9; maybe TRBD1 (5 bases). Germline-derived CDR1 and CDR2 are SGDLS and YYNGEE. Trimming left V 0 bases short and J 4 bases short, with 13 bases between. The CDR3 consists of 15 residues. CDR3 region: CASSVDPGGIYGYTF. CDR3 sequence (DNA): TGTGCCAGCAGCGTAGATCCGGGGGGGATCTATGGCTACACCTTC. Looking up the rest from reference TRBV9 and TRBJ1-2 gives the full variable domain: DSGVTQTPKHLITATGQRVTLRCSPRSGDLSVYWYQQSLDQGLQFLIQYYNGEERAKGNILERFSAQQFPDLHSELNLSSLELGDSALYFCASSVDPGGIYGYTFGSGTRLTVV.

The V call is TRBV9, the J call TRBJ2-1, with a tentative D call TRBD2 (6 bases). The CDR3 contains 12 residues. Trimming left V 4 bases short and J 15 bases short, with 17 bases between. Germline CDR1 is SGDLS and CDR2 is YYNGEE. The CDR3 region has the DNA TGTGCCAGCAGCAGGCTGACTAGTCGCCCGTTCTTC. Its protein product is CASSRLTSRPFF.

The CDR3 DNA reads TGTGCCTGGAGGGGTGGGACCTCCTACAATGAGCAGTTCTTC. As protein: CAWRGGTSYNEQFF. The rearrangement joins TRBV30 to TRBJ2-1; D may be TRBD1 or TRBD2 (5 bases each). This CDR3 comprises 14 residues. The germline V gene has CDR1 GTSNPN and CDR2 SVGIG (reference sequence). The V gene lost 3 bases and the J gene lost 0 bases, with 9 bases spanning the gap.

This clone appeared a single time. The chain joins TRBV10-3 to TRBJ2-5; D unresolved. The ends were cut back, 10 bases at V and 5 bases at J, with 14 bases in the middle. The CDR3 is 12 amino acids. Per germline, CDR1 ENHRY and CDR2 SYGVKD. The CDR3 DNA reads TGTGCCACTCGGACGCCCGGGGAGACCCAGTACTTC. Translated, it gives CATRTPGETQYF.

The rearrangement joins TRBV6-5 to TRBJ1-3; D remains ambiguous. The CDR3 covers 14 residues. The V end was cut by 8 bases, the J end by 1 base, with 12 bases between. Germline assignment: CDR1 MNHEY and CDR2 SVGAGI. The CDR3 DNA reads TGTGCCAGCCAAGGACCGAAGTCTGGAAACACCATATATTTT. Translated: CASQGPKSGNTIYF.

The rearrangement joins TRBV4-1 to TRBJ2-3, with D perhaps TRBD1 (6 bases). Germline V lookup: CDR1 MGHRA, CDR2 YSYEKL. Trimming left V 4 bases short and J 0 bases short, with 11 bases between. This CDR3 is 15 amino acids long. CDR3 loop: CASSLDRTSTDTQYF. In DNA, the CDR3 is TGCGCCAGCAGCCTCGACAGGACAAGCACAGATACGCAGTATTTT.

The gene calls are TRBV3-1 (or the pseudogene TRBV3-2) and TRBJ2-3; no definite D call. V lost 2 bases, J lost 4 bases, and 10 bases lay in between. Germline-derived CDR1 and CDR2 are LGHDT and YNNKEL (reference sequence). This CDR3 comprises 14 residues. CDR3 in amino acids: CASSQNSLPDTQYF. The CDR3 DNA reads TGTGCCAGCAGCCAAAATAGCCTGCCAGATACGCAGTATTTT.

This chain connects TRBV6-2 or TRBV6-3 to TRBJ2-6; weak D call: TRBD2 (5 bases). Trimming took off 0 bases at V and 2 bases at J, with 17 bases between the two ends. The CDR3 is 19 residues long. The germline V gene encodes CDR1 MNHEY and CDR2 SVGEGT. The CDR3 coding sequence is TGTGCCAGCAGTTACTCTCTGGAGGTGGTGTCCACTGGGGCCAACGTCCTGACTTTC. It specifies CASSYSLEVVSTGANVLTF.

The chain has TRBV7-2 and TRBJ2-5; a possible D gene is TRBD2 (7 bases). This CDR3 is 16 amino acids long. Germline-derived CDR1 and CDR2 are SGHTA and FQGNSA. V was trimmed by 0 bases and J by 5 bases, leaving 16 bases between them. The CDR3 DNA sequence: TGTGCCAGCAGCTTAGCAGGGGGGGCGGGTAGGGAGACCCAGTACTTC. Amino acids: CASSLAGGAGRETQYF.

This clone was recorded a few times. The chain combines TRBV5-1 with TRBJ1-2; 8 bases agree with TRBD1. This CDR3 is 15 amino acids long. Germline V gene lookup returns CDR1 SGHRS and CDR2 YFSETQ. V shed 4 bases and J 3 bases; nucleotides not matched to a gene: 8. The chain's CDR3 is CASSLETGAHYGYTF. CDR3 nucleotide sequence: TGCGCCAGCAGCCTGGAGACAGGGGCTCACTATGGCTACACCTTC.

The chain joins TRBV6-4 to TRBJ2-7; possible D gene TRBD1, 6 bases. Per germline, CDR1 MRHNA and CDR2 SNTAGT. V lost 0 bases, J lost 0 bases, and 12 bases lay in between. The CDR3 covers 16 residues. The CDR3 spells CASSDSRRGSSYEQYV. The CDR3 DNA reads as TGTGCCAGCAGTGACTCTCGCAGGGGCAGCTCCTACGAGCAGTACGTC.

The rearrangement uses TRBV18 and TRBJ2-1, with a weak D call TRBD1 (6 bases). Germline CDR1 is KGHSH and CDR2 is LQKENI. This CDR3 has 16 residues. Trimming removed 1 base at V and 6 bases at J, with 16 bases between. The CDR3 DNA follows: TGTGCCAGCTCACCACAATTGGGACAACTACGCAATGAGCAGTTCTTC. This encodes CASSPQLGQLRNEQFF.

The chain employs TRBV7-2 and TRBJ1-2; 10 bases fit TRBD1. In germline, CDR1 is SGHTA, CDR2 FQGNSA. The CDR3 covers 15 residues. The trim removed 5 bases at V and 3 bases at J, leaving 6 bases unmatched. CDR3 region: CASSGGTGVHYGYTF. CDR3 DNA: TGTGCCAGCAGCGGAGGGACAGGGGTACACTATGGCTACACCTTC. The full variable domain, in which reference TRBV7-2 and TRBJ1-2 provide the parts outside the CDR3, is GAGVSQSPSNKVTEKGKDVELRCDPISGHTALYWYRQSLGQGLEFLIYFQGNSAPDKSGLPSDRFSAERTGGSVSTLTIQRTQQEDSAVYLCASSGGTGVHYGYTFGSGTRLTVV.

This chain joins TRBV19 and TRBJ1-4, with D maybe TRBD1 (6 bases). This CDR3 comprises 15 residues. CDR1 LNHDA and CDR2 SQIVND come from the germline V gene (reference sequence). V was shortened by 7 bases and J by 7 bases, with 19 bases between the two germline ends. The CDR3 reads CASTSRGGAGEKLFF. DNA for the CDR3: TGTGCCAGTACTTCTAGGGGGGGCGCAGGTGAAAAACTGTTTTTT.

This rearrangement joins TRBV6-5 to TRBJ2-7; TRBD1 matches 9 bases. J lost 3 bases, V lost 6 bases, and 6 bases had no gene match. Germline V gene sequence: CDR1 MNHEY, CDR2 SVGAGI. The CDR3 has 14 amino acids. CDR3 sequence reads: CASRAGTGSYEQYV. The CDR3 nucleotides are TGTGCCAGCAGAGCGGGGACAGGGAGCTACGAGCAGTACGTC.

The sample holds a few counts of this clone. This chain joins TRBV24-1 and TRBJ2-2; D gene ambiguous. The germline V and J ends were trimmed by 7 bases and 1 base, with 9 bases remaining between them. This CDR3 comprises 14 residues. The germline gives CDR1 KGHDR, CDR2 SFDVKD. The CDR3 is CATRSMGNTGELFF. As DNA, the CDR3 is TGTGCCACCAGGTCAATGGGGAACACCGGGGAGCTGTTTTTT.

This chain links TRBV5-1 with TRBJ2-5; no definite D call. V gave up 2 bases and J gave up 2 bases, with 16 bases separating them. Germline V gene data show CDR1 as SGHRS and CDR2 as YFSETQ. The CDR3 is made up of 16 amino acids. DNA of the CDR3: TGCGCCAGCAGCTTTATTCCTTCGAAACTACAAGAGACCCAGTACTTC. Translating it yields CASSFIPSKLQETQYF.

This clone was seen a few times. V gene TRBV5-1 combines with J gene TRBJ2-2, with 11 bases lining up with TRBD2. This CDR3 has 16 residues. Trimming at V came to 9 bases and at J to 0 bases, leaving 7 bases not matched to a gene. CDR1 and CDR2 (germline): SGHRS, YFSETQ. CDR3: CATRLAGTSNTGELFF. The CDR3 DNA is TGCGCCACCCGACTAGCGGGGACCTCGAACACCGGGGAGCTGTTTTTT. Supplemented by reference TRBV5-1 and TRBJ2-2, the full variable domain reads KAGVTQTPRYLIKTRGQQVTLSCSPISGHRSVSWYQQTPGQGLQFLFEYFSETQRNKGNFPGRFSGRQFSNSRSEMNVSTLELGDSALYLCATRLAGTSNTGELFFGEGSRLTVL.